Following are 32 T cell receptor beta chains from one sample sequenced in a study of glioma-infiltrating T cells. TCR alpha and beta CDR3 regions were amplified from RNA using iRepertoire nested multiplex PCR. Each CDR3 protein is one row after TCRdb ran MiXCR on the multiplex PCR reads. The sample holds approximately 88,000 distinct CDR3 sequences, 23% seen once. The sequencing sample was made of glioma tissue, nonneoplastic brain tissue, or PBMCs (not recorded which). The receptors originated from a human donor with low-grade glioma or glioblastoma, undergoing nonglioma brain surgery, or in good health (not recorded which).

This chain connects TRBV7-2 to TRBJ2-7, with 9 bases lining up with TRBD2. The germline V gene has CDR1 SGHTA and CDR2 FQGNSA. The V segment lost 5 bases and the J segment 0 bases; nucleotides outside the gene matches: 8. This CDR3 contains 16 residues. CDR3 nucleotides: TGTGCCAGCAGCAGAGGGCTAGCGGGAAGCTCCTACGAGCAGTACTTC. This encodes CASSRGLAGSSYEQYF.

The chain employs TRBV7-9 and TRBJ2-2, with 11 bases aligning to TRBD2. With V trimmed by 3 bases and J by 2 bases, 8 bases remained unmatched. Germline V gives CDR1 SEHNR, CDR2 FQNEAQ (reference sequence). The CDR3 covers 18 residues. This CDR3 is CASSFIKTSGDNTGELFF. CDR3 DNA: TGTGCCAGCAGCTTTATAAAGACTAGCGGGGATAACACCGGGGAGCTGTTTTTT.

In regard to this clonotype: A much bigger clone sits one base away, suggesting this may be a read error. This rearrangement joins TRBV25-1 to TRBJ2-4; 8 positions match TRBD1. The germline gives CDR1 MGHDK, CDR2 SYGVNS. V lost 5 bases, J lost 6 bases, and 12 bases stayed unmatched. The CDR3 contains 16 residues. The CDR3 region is CASSWAGTGGRNIQYF. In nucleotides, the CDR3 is TGTGCCAGCAGTTGGGCCGGGACAGGAGGTCGAAACATTCAGTACTTC.

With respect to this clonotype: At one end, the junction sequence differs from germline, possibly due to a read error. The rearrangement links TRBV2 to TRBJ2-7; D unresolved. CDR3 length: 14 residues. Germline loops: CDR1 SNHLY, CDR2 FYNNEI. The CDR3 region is CASSEQGYTYEQCF. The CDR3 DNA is TGTGCCAGCAGTGAACAAGGATATACCTACGAGCAGTGCTTC.

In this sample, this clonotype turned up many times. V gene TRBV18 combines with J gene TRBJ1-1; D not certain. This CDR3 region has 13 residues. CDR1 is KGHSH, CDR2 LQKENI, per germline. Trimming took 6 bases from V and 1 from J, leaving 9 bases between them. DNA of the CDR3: TGTGCCAGCTCCCAGGCAGAGAACACTGAAGCTTTCTTT. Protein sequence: CASSQAENTEAFF.

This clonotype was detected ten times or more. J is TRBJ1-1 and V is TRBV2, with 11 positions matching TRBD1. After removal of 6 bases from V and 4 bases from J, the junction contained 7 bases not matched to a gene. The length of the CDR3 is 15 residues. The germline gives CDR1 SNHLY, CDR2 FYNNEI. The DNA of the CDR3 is TGTGCCAGCAGACTCGGACAGGGGGCGGGCACTGAAGCTTTCTTT. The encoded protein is CASRLGQGAGTEAFF.

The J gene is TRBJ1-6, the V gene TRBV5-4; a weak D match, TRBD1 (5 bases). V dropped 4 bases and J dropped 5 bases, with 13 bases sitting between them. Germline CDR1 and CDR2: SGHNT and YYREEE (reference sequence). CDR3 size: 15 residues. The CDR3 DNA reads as TGTGCCAGCAGCCTTGGGGGAACCCATAATTCACCCCTCCACTTT. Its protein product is CASSLGGTHNSPLHF.

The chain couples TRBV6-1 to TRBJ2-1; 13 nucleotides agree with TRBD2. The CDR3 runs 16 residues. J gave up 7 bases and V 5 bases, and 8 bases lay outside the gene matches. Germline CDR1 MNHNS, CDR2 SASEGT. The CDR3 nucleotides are TGTGCCAGCAGTCGACTAGCGGGGGGCCTCAGGAATGAGCAGTTCTTC. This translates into CASSRLAGGLRNEQFF.

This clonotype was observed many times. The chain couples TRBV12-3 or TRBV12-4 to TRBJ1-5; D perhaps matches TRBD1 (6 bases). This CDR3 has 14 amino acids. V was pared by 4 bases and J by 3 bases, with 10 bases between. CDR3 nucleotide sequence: TGTGCCAGCAGTTGGGGGCGCGTCAATCAGCCCCAGCATTTT. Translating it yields CASSWGRVNQPQHF.

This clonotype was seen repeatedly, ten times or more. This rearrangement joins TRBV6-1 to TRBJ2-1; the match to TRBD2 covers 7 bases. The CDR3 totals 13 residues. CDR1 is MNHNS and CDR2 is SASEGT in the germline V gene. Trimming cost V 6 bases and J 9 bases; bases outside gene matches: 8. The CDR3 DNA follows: TGTGCCAGCAGCACCACTAGCGTCACTGAGCAGTTCTTC. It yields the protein CASSTTSVTEQFF.

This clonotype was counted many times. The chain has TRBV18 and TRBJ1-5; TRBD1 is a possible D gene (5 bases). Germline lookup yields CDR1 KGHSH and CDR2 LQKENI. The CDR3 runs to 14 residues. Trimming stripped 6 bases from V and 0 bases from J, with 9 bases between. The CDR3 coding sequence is TGTGCCAGCTCCGACAGCTATAGCAATCAGCCCCAGCATTTT. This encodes CASSDSYSNQPQHF. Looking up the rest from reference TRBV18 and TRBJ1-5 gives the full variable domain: NAGVMQNPRHLVRRRGQEARLRCSPMKGHSHVYWYRQLPEEGLKFMVYLQKENIIDESGMPKERFSAEFPKEGPSILRIQQVVRGDSAAYFCASSDSYSNQPQHFGDGTRLSIL.

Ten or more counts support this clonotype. CDR3 residues: CSASVQKRNQPQHF. The CDR3 coding sequence is TGCAGTGCTAGTGTACAGAAACGCAATCAGCCCCAGCATTTT. The V and J genes are TRBV20-1 and TRBJ1-5, with unresolved D. Per the germline V gene, CDR1 is DFQATT and CDR2 is SNEGSKA (reference sequence). The CDR3 totals 14 residues. With 3 bases removed from V and 2 bases from J, the gap between germline ends came to 11 bases.

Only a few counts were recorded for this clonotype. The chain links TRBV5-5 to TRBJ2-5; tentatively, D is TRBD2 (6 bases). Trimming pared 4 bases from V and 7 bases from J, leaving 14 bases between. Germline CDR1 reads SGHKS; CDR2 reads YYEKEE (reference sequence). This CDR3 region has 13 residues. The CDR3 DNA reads TGTGCCAGCAGCCCTATAGCGGATGGGACCCAGTACTTC. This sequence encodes CASSPIADGTQYF.

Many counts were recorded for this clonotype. CDR3 DNA sequence: TGTGCCAGCAGCTTCGGAGGAGGCACTGAAGCTTTCTTT. Translated: CASSFGGGTEAFF. The gene calls are TRBV7-8 and TRBJ1-1; D is uncertain. V was pared by 3 bases and J by 4 bases, with 9 bases between. CDR3 length: 13 amino acids. Germline V lookup: CDR1 SGHVS, CDR2 FQNEAQ.

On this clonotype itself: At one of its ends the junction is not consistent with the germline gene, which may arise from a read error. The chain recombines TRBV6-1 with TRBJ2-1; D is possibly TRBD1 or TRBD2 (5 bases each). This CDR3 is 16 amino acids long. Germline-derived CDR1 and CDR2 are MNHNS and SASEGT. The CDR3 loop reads CASRTHPGASYNEQLF. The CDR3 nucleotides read TGTGCCAGCAGGACACATCCCGGGGCTAGCTACAATGAGCAGCTCTTC.

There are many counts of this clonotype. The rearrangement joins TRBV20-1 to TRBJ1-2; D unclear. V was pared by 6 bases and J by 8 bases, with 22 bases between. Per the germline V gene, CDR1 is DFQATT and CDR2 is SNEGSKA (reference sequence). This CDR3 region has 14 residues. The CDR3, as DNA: TGCAGTGCCTCCCCCGTACAGTCAGAGTTGGGCTACACCTTC. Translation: CSASPVQSELGYTF.

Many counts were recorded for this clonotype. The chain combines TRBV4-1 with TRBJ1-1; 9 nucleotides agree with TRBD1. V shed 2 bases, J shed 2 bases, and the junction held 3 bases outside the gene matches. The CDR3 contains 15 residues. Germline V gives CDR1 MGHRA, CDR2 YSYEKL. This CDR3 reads CASSQPGQGNTEAFF. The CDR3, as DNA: TGCGCCAGCAGCCAACCGGGACAGGGAAACACTGAAGCTTTCTTT.

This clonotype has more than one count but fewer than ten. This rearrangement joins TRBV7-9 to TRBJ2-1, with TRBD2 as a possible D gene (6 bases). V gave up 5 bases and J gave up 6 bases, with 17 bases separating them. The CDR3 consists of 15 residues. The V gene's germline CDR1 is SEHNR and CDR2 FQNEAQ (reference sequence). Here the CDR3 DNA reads TGTGCCAGCAGCGCAAGAGCGGGTAGCCCCAATGAGCAGTTCTTC. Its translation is CASSARAGSPNEQFF.

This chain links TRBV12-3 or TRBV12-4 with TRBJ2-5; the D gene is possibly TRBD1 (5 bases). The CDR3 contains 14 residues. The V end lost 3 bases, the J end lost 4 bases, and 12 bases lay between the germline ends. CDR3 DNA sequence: TGTGCCAGCAGTTTTGAGAGCAGGGTAGAGACCCAGTACTTC. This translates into CASSFESRVETQYF.

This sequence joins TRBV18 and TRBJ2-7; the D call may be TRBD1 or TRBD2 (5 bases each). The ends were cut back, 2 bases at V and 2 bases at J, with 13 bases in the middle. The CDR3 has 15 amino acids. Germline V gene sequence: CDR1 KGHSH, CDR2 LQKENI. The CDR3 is CASSPNPGTTYEQYF. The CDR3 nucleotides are TGTGCCAGCTCACCAAATCCGGGGACGACCTACGAGCAGTACTTC. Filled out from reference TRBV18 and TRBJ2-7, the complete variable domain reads NAGVMQNPRHLVRRRGQEARLRCSPMKGHSHVYWYRQLPEEGLKFMVYLQKENIIDESGMPKERFSAEFPKEGPSILRIQQVVRGDSAAYFCASSPNPGTTYEQYFGPGTRLTVT.

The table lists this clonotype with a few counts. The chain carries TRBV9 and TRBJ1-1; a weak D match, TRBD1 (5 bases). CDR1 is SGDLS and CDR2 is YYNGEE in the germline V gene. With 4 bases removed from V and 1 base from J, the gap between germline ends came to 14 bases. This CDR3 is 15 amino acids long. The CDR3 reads CASSLESGRNTEAFF. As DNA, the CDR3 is TGTGCCAGCAGCTTAGAGTCAGGGCGGAACACTGAAGCTTTCTTT.

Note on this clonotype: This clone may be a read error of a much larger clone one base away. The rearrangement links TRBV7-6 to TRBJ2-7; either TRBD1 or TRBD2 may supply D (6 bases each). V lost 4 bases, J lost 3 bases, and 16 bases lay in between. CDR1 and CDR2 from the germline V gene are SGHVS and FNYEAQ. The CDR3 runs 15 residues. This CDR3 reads CASSSFGGLDYEQYF. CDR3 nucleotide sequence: TGTGCCAGCAGCTCTTTCGGGGGCTTAGACTACGAGCAGTACTTC.

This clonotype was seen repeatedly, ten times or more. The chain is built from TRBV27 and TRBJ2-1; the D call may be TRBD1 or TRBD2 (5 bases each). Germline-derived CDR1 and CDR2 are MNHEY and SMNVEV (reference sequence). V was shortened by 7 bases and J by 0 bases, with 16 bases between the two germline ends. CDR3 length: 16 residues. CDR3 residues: CASTSLAGSSYNEQFF. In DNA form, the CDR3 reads TGTGCCAGCACCTCTCTGGCAGGGAGCTCCTACAATGAGCAGTTCTTC.

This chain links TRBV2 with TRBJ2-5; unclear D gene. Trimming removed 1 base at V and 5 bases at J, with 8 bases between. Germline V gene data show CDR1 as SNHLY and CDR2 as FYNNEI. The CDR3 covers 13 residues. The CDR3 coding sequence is TGTGCCAGCAGTGAAGGGGGATTGGAGACCCAGTACTTC. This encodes CASSEGGLETQYF.

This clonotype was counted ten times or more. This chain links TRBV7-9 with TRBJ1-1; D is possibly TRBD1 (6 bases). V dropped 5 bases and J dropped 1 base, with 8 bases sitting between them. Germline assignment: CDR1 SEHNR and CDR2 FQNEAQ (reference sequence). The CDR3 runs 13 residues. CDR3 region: CASSTDRNTEAFF. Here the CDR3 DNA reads TGTGCCAGCAGCACGGACAGGAACACTGAAGCTTTCTTT. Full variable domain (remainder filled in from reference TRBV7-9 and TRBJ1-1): DTGVSQNPRHKITKRGQNVTFRCDPISEHNRLYWYRQTLGQGPEFLTYFQNEAQLEKSRLLSDRFSAERPKGSFSTLEIQRTEQGDSAMYLCASSTDRNTEAFFGQGTRLTVV.

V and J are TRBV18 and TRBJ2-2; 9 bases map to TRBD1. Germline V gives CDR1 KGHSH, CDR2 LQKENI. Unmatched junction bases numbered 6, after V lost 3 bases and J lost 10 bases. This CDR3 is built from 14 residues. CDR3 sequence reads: CASSPGTGRAELFF. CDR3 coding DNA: TGTGCCAGCTCACCTGGGACAGGGCGTGCGGAGCTGTTTTTT.

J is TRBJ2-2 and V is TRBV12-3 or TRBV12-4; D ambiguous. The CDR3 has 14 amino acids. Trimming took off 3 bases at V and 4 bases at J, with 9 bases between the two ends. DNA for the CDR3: TGTGCCAGCAGTTTTCAGGAGACCACCGGGGAGCTGTTTTTT. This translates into CASSFQETTGELFF.

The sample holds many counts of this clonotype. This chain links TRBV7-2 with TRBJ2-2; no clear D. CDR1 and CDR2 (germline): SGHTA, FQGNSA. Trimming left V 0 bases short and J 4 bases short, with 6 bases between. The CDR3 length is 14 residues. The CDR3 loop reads CASSLAGATGELFF. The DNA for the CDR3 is TGTGCCAGCAGCTTAGCAGGCGCCACCGGGGAGCTGTTTTTT.

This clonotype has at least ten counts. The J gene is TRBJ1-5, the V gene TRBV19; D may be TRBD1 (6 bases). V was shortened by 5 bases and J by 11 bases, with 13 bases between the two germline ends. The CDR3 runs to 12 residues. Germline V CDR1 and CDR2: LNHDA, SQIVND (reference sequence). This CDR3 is CASSLSGQSQHF. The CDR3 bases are TGTGCCAGTAGTTTATCCGGACAGTCCCAGCATTTT.

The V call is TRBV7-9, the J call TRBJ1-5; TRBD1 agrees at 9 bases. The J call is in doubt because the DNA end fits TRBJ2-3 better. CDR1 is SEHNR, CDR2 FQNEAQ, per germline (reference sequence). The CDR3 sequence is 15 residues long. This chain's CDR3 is CASSLAGTGNQPQYF. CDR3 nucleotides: TGTGCCAGCAGCTTAGCTGGGACAGGGAATCAGCCCCAGTATTTT.

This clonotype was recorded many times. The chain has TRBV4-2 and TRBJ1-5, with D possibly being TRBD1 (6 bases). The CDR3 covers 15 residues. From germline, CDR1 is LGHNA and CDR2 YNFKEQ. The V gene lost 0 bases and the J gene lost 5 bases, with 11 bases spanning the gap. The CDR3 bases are TGTGCCAGCAGCCAAGACCAACAGGGTTATCAGCCCCAGCATTTT. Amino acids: CASSQDQQGYQPQHF.

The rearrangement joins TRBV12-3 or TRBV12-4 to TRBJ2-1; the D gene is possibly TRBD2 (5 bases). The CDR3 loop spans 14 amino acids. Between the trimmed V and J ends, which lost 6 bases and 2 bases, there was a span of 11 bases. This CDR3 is CASRPVGTYNEQFF. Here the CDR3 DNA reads TGTGCCAGCAGGCCGGTCGGGACCTACAATGAGCAGTTCTTC.